This T cell receptor (beta chain) was captured by sequencing in a study of T cell repertoires in cytomegalovirus infection. Across the whole study: The authors relied on CMV epitopes, both recently identified HLA-C-restricted and well-studied HLA-B-restricted. Matching HLA type and CMV infection were both indicated by public TCR beta signatures.

Regarding the study as a whole: Clonotype analysis showed dominance of the ex vivo response by HLA-C-restricted CMV-specific TCR beta clonotypes.

MiXCR, run by TCRdb on the reads, gives a single entry per CDR3 protein. The sample lists about 310,000 distinct CDR3 sequences, 25% occurring once. CDR1 SGHAT and CDR2 FQNNGV come from the germline V gene. The trim removed 2 bases at V and 2 bases at J, leaving 18 bases unmatched. The CDR3 extends over 20 amino acids. In the case of this clonotype: The antigen remains undetermined.

The clonotype was recovered from a human donor in good health (CMV status not recorded). Some clones in this sample may be carry-over from other donors' samples. This specimen consisted of cultured PBMCs, obtained from culture after CMV antigen stimulation. The rearrangement links TRBV11-2 to TRBJ1-3; 7 bases fit TRBD1. The CDR3 sequence is CASSLTMIMPGQRTGNTIYF. CDR3 DNA: TGTGCCAGCAGCTTAACTATGATTATGCCGGGACAGCGAACTGGAAACACCATATATTTT. The full variable domain, in which reference TRBV11-2 and TRBJ1-3 provide the parts outside the CDR3, is EAGVAQSPRYKIIEKRQSVAFWCNPISGHATLYWYQQILGQGPKLLIQFQNNGVVDDSQLPKDRFSAERLKGVDSTLKIQPAKLEDSAVYLCASSLTMIMPGQRTGNTIYFGEGSWLTVV.